This T cell receptor beta chain was found in a study of blood T cell repertoires in COVID-19. Germline V gene sequence: CDR1 LGHDT, CDR2 YNNKEL (reference sequence). J gave up 3 bases and V 4 bases, and 3 bases lay outside the gene matches. This CDR3 comprises 15 residues. The table came from immunoSEQ multiplex PCR; TCRdb's copy has only in-frame clones and leaves some out. The sample shows some 110,000 clones, roughly nine tenths of them seen only once. This sequence joins TRBV3-1 (or the pseudogene TRBV3-2) and TRBJ2-7, with 13 nucleotides matching TRBD2. Source material: peripheral blood. The TCR sequence derives from a human donor in a cohort sampled during active COVID-19. The chain's CDR3 is CASSRGLAGVYEQYF. The CDR3, as DNA: TGTGCCAGCAGCCGAGGACTAGCGGGAGTCTACGAGCAGTACTTC.